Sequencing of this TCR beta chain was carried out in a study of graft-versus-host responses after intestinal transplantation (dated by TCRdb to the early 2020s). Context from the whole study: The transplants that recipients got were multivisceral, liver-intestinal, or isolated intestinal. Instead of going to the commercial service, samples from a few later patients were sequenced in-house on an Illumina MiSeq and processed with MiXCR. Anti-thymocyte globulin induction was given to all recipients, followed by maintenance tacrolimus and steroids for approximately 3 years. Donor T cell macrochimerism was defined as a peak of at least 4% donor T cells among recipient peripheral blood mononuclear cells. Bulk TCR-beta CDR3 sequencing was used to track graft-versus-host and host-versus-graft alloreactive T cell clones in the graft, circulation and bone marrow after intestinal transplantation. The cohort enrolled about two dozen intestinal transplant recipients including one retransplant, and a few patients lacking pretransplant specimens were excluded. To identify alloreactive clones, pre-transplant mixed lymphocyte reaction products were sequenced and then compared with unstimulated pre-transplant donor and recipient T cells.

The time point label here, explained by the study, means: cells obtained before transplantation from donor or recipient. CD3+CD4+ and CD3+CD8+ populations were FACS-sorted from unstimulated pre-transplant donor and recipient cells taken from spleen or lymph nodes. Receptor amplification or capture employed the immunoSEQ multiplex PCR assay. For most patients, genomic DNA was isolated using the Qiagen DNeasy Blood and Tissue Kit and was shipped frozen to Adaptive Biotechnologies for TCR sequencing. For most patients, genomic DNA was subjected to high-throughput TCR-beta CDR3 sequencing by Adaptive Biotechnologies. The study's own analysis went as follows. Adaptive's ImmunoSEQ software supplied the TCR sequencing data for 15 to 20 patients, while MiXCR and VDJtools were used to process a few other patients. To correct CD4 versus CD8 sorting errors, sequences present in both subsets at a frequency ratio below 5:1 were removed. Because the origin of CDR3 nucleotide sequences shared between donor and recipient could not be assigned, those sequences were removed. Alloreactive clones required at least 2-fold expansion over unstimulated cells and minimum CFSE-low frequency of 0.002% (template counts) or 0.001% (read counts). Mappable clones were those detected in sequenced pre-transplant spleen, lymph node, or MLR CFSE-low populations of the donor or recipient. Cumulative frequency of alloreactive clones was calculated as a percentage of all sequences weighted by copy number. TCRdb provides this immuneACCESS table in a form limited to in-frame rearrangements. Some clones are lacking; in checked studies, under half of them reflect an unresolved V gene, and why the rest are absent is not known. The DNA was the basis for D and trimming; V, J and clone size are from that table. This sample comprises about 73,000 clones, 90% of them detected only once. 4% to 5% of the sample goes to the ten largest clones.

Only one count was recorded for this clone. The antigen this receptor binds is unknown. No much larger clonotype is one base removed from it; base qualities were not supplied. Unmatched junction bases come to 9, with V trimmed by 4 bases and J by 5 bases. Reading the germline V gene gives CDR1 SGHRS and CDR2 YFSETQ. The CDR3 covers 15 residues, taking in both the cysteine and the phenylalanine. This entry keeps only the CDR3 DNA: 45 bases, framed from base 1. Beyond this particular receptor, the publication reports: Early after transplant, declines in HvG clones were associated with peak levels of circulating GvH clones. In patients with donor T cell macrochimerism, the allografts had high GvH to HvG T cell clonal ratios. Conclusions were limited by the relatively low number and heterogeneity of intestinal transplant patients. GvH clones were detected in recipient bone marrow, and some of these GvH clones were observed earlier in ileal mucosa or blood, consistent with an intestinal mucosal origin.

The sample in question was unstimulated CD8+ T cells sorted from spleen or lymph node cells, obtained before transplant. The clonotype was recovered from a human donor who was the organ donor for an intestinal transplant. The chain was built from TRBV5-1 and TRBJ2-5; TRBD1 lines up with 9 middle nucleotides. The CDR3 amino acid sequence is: CASSAGQGGGETQYF. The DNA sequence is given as TGCGCCAGCAGCGCGGGACAGGGTGGCGGGGAGACCCAGTACTTC.